The entry below describes one T cell receptor (beta chain). This record belongs to a study of blood T cell repertoires in COVID-19. V was pared by 3 bases and J by 1 base, with 11 bases of the junction left unmatched. This CDR3 is 18 amino acids long. Germline CDR1 reads MDHEN; CDR2 reads SYDVKM. The table came from immunoSEQ multiplex PCR; TCRdb's copy has only in-frame clones and leaves some out. Here the sample spans roughly 40,000 clones, around 83% being singletons. The receptor comes from a man aged 50 to 59 in a cohort sampled during active COVID-19. The chain uses TRBV28 and TRBJ2-3, with TRBD2 matching over 9 bases. Sequenced input: peripheral blood. The DNA of the CDR3 is TGTGCCAGCAGTTTCGGGGTGGTGATAGCGGGAGGCACAGATACGCAGTATTTT. Protein product: CASSFGVVIAGGTDTQYF.